The 17 T cell receptor beta chains given below trace back to one sample, sequenced in a study of T cell repertoires in cytomegalovirus infection. Antigens of these TCRs are unknown. In TCRdb, the reads were re-called with MiXCR into one record per CDR3 protein. The data show some 940,000 distinct CDR3 sequences, roughly 31% seen once. This specimen consisted of cultured CD8+ T cells from PBMCs, obtained from culture after CMV antigen stimulation. Receptors were obtained from a human donor in good health (CMV status not recorded). Some clones in this sample may be carry-over from other donors' samples.

This clonotype occurred many times. The V call is TRBV7-9, the J call TRBJ2-1, with D unresolved. Germline V CDR1 and CDR2: SEHNR, FQNEAQ (reference sequence). Trimming pared 6 bases from V and 10 bases from J, leaving 19 bases between. This CDR3 has 14 amino acids. CDR3 loop: CASSSSLGSMEQFF. CDR3 sequence (DNA): TGTGCCAGCAGTTCATCCTTAGGCAGCATGGAGCAGTTCTTC.

J is TRBJ2-5 and V is TRBV7-6, with D perhaps assigned TRBD1 or TRBD2 (6 bases each). CDR1 is SGHVS, CDR2 FNYEAQ, per germline. V dropped 5 bases and J dropped 4 bases, with 11 bases sitting between them. This CDR3 has 13 amino acids. The CDR3 sequence: CASSVGGVETQYF. The DNA for the CDR3 is TGTGCCAGCAGCGTGGGGGGCGTAGAGACCCAGTACTTC. The variable domain in full, with the rest retrieved from reference TRBV7-6 and TRBJ2-5, is GAGVSQSPRYKVTKRGQDVALRCDPISGHVSLYWYRQALGQGPEFLTYFNYEAQQDKSGLPNDRFSAERPEGSISTLTIQRTEQRDSAMYRCASSVGGVETQYFGPGTRLLVL.

The chain employs TRBV2 and TRBJ1-5; no firm D call. Trimming removed 4 bases from V and 1 base from J, with 11 bases in between. This CDR3 region has 15 residues. Germline lookup yields CDR1 SNHLY and CDR2 FYNNEI. The CDR3 here is CASSALVGSNQPQHF. Written as DNA, the CDR3 is TGTGCCAGCAGTGCTTTAGTCGGGAGCAATCAGCCCCAGCATTTT.

As concerns this clonotype: This may stem from a read error, because a much larger clone lies one nucleotide away. V gene TRBV7-2 combines with J gene TRBJ2-2, with 8 bases lining up with TRBD1. CDR3 length: 14 residues. Germline CDR1 SGHTA, CDR2 FQGNSA. After removal of 10 bases from V and 3 bases from J, the junction contained 7 bases not matched to a gene. The CDR3 DNA follows: TGTACCATCCCTCAGGGGGCGGACACCGGGGAGCTGTTTTTT. Translated: CTIPQGADTGELFF.

This clonotype was recorded a few times. The chain couples TRBV6-5 to TRBJ2-5; TRBD1 aligns across 7 bases. CDR3 length: 16 amino acids. J gave up 3 bases and V 1 base, and 8 bases lay outside the gene matches. Germline CDR1 and CDR2: MNHEY and SVGAGI. Here the CDR3 DNA reads TGTGCCAGCAGTTACTATATCGGGACAGTTGAAGAGACCCAGTACTTC. Translated, it gives CASSYYIGTVEETQYF.

This sequence joins TRBV6-8 and TRBJ2-7; 13 bases fit TRBD2. Germline V gene data show CDR1 as MNHGY and CDR2 as SAAAGT. After removal of 4 bases from V and 5 bases from J, the junction contained 8 bases not matched to a gene. This CDR3 is built from 16 residues. The CDR3 here is CASSLLQGLAGNEQYF. The CDR3 nucleotides are TGTGCCAGCAGTTTACTCCAGGGACTAGCGGGGAACGAGCAGTACTTC.

The gene calls are TRBV4-1 and TRBJ1-6; maybe TRBD1 (5 bases). Germline V CDR1 and CDR2: MGHRA, YSYEKL. The length of the CDR3 is 14 residues. V lost 3 bases to trimming and J lost 5 bases, with 8 bases between them. CDR3 sequence: CASSHWGNNSPLHF. The CDR3 region has the DNA TGCGCCAGCAGCCATTGGGGGAATAATTCACCCCTCCACTTT.

This clonotype was picked up a small number of times. The V call is TRBV4-1, the J call TRBJ1-2, with TRBD1 as a possible D gene (6 bases). V shed 2 bases and J shed 4 bases, with 14 bases lying between them. Germline CDR1 is MGHRA and CDR2 is YSYEKL. This CDR3 is 15 amino acids long. DNA for the CDR3: TGCGCCAGCAGCCAAAAGGGGGATGTAGGCTATGGCTACACCTTC. Translating gives CASSQKGDVGYGYTF.

This clonotype appeared a few times. V and J are TRBV7-9 and TRBJ2-1; TRBD2 agrees at 8 bases. Germline loops: CDR1 SEHNR, CDR2 FQNEAQ (reference sequence). The trim removed 10 bases at V and 8 bases at J, leaving 7 bases unmatched. The CDR3 loop spans 12 amino acids. In DNA form, the CDR3 reads TGTGCCACGGGGGGGAGCGTCCATGAGCAGTTCTTC. Encoded protein: CATGGSVHEQFF.

Note on this clonotype: A read error is possible here, since a much larger clone lies one base away. V usage is TRBV6-8 and J usage is TRBJ2-1, with D uncertain. Germline V lookup: CDR1 MNHGY, CDR2 SAAAGT. This CDR3 has 12 amino acids. V lost 2 bases to trimming and J lost 4 bases, with 3 bases between them. The CDR3: CASSYHYNEQFF. The CDR3 DNA is TGTGCCAGCAGTTACCATTACAATGAGCAGTTCTTC.

The chain recombines TRBV7-9 with TRBJ2-5, with D uncertain. V was cut by 2 bases and J by 2 bases, with 12 bases left in between. The CDR3 has 15 amino acids. Per germline, CDR1 SEHNR and CDR2 FQNEAQ (reference sequence). The CDR3 region has the DNA TGTGCCAGCAGCTTATCAGCTCACTTGCAAGAGACCCAGTACTTC. Protein product: CASSLSAHLQETQYF.

This clonotype was detected once. The rearrangement joins TRBV5-4 to TRBJ2-7, with 10 positions matching TRBD2. Losses at the gene ends were 3 bases for V and 7 bases for J; bases not matched to a gene: 13. Germline V gene lookup returns CDR1 SGHNT and CDR2 YYREEE (reference sequence). The CDR3 consists of 16 residues. The CDR3 nucleotides are TGTGCCAGCAGCTCAGCGGGGGGGTTTAGACCGTGGGAGCAGTACGTC. Its translation: CASSSAGGFRPWEQYV.

This clonotype was seen only a few times. This chain links TRBV12-3 or TRBV12-4 with TRBJ1-6, with D unresolved. V was clipped by 2 bases and J by 4 bases, with 9 bases between them. The CDR3 loop spans 15 amino acids. The CDR3 coding sequence is TGTGCCAGCAGTTTACCGGGCCGTTATAATTCACCCCTCCACTTT. Protein product: CASSLPGRYNSPLHF.

This chain joins TRBV6-1 and TRBJ2-1; D not certain. Germline CDR1 reads MNHNS; CDR2 reads SASEGT. The V and J ends lost 1 base and 10 bases respectively, with 8 bases between them. The CDR3 extends over 12 amino acids. The CDR3 nucleotides are TGTGCCAGCAGTGAAGTTGGAGTCGAGCAGTTCTTC. This gives the protein CASSEVGVEQFF.

V usage is TRBV4-1 and J usage is TRBJ1-1; TRBD1 matches 7 bases. Germline loops: CDR1 MGHRA, CDR2 YSYEKL. This CDR3 comprises 15 residues. The junction had 3 bases not matched to a gene; V was cut back by 2 bases and J by 0 bases. For the CDR3, the DNA is TGCGCCAGCAGCCAACCGGGACAGTTGAACACTGAAGCTTTCTTT. This translates into CASSQPGQLNTEAFF.

This clonotype has a handful of counts. The chain employs TRBV15 and TRBJ2-7; tentatively, D is TRBD1 (6 bases). From germline, CDR1 is LNHNV and CDR2 YYDKDF (reference sequence). This CDR3 spans 15 amino acids. The V end lost 1 base, the J end lost 2 bases, and 12 bases lay between the germline ends. CDR3 DNA: TGTGCCACCAGCAGAGCCCCCCAGGGGACCTACGAGCAGTACTTC. Translating gives CATSRAPQGTYEQYF.

This clonotype was detected a few times. CDR3 sequence (DNA): TGTGCCAGCACCCTTGGGACAGGGGTCGCTGAGCAGTTCTTC. Translating gives CASTLGTGVAEQFF. The chain couples TRBV12-3 or TRBV12-4 to TRBJ2-1, with 10 bases lining up with TRBD1. This CDR3 region has 14 residues. V was pared by 7 bases and J by 9 bases, with 9 bases of the junction left unmatched.